These 18 T cell receptor beta chains were all obtained from the same sample, sequenced in a study of neurological immune-mediated disorders. In TCRdb, the 5' RACE reads were re-called with MiXCR into one record per CDR3 protein. The sample yields approximately 50,000 distinct CDR3 sequences, under 13% seen once. Source material: PBMCs. The source is a man aged 70-80 years with HTLV-1-associated myelopathy (HAM/TSP).

CDR3 DNA sequence: TGCGCCAGCAGCCAAGAAGGGGCTAGCCTCATCTACGAGCAGTACTTC. Protein product: CASSQEGASLIYEQYF. This chain joins TRBV4-1 and TRBJ2-7; possibly TRBD1 or TRBD2 for D (5 bases each). Trimming left V 0 bases short and J 3 bases short, with 15 bases between. This CDR3 spans 16 amino acids. Looked up from germline, CDR1 is MGHRA and CDR2 is YSYEKL.

This clonotype was found many times. This chain connects TRBV7-9 to TRBJ2-7; 12 positions agree with TRBD2. Trimming at V came to 6 bases and at J to 5 bases, leaving 5 bases not matched to a gene. This CDR3 contains 14 residues. The germline V gene encodes CDR1 SEHNR and CDR2 FQNEAQ (reference sequence). The DNA of the CDR3 is TGTGCCAGCAGGGCGACTAGCGGGAGTCACGAGCAGTACTTC. Translation gives CASRATSGSHEQYF.

This clonotype came up many times. V is TRBV5-1 and J is TRBJ2-1, with D unresolved. The CDR3 runs to 11 residues. V lost 4 bases to trimming and J lost 8 bases, with 7 bases between them. Germline V gene data show CDR1 as SGHRS and CDR2 as YFSETQ. The CDR3 region has the DNA TGCGCCAGCAGCCAATGGTATGAGCAGTTCTTC. The encoded protein is CASSQWYEQFF. Using reference TRBV5-1 and TRBJ2-1 for the parts outside the CDR3, the full variable domain is KAGVTQTPRYLIKTRGQQVTLSCSPISGHRSVSWYQQTPGQGLQFLFEYFSETQRNKGNFPGRFSGRQFSNSRSEMNVSTLELGDSALYLCASSQWYEQFFGPGTRLTVL.

This clonotype was recorded many times. CDR3 sequence reads: CASSFQSYGYTF. The CDR3 DNA reads TGTGCCAGCAGCTTTCAGTCATATGGCTACACCTTC. The rearrangement joins TRBV7-9 to TRBJ1-2, with D uncertain. This CDR3 has 12 residues. In germline, CDR1 is SEHNR, CDR2 FQNEAQ (reference sequence). V shed 3 bases and J shed 5 bases, with 7 bases lying between them.

This clonotype showed up many times. The chain couples TRBV18 to TRBJ2-7; tentatively, D is TRBD2 (5 bases). V lost 2 bases, J lost 7 bases, and 15 bases lay in between. In germline, CDR1 is KGHSH, CDR2 LQKENI. This CDR3 is built from 14 residues. CDR3 DNA: TGTGCCAGCTCACCAAGTAGCGCGGGCCGGGAGCAGTACTTC. It translates to CASSPSSAGREQYF.

In this sample, this clonotype turned up many times. V usage is TRBV7-3 and J usage is TRBJ2-1; 13 bases are shared with TRBD2. The CDR3 is made up of 15 amino acids. V trimming: 5 bases; J trimming: 8 bases; junction bases outside the gene matches: 6. Germline V gene data show CDR1 as SGHTA and CDR2 as FQGTGA. CDR3 bases: TGTGCCAGCAGCCCGAGGACTAGCGGGAGCGATGAGCAGTTCTTC. It translates to CASSPRTSGSDEQFF. Full variable domain (rest looked up from reference TRBV7-3 and TRBJ2-1): GAGVSQTPSNKVTEKGKYVELRCDPISGHTALYWYRQSLGQGPEFLIYFQGTGAADDSGLPNDRFFAVRPEGSVSTLKIQRTERGDSAVYLCASSPRTSGSDEQFFGPGTRLTVL.

This clonotype was recorded at least ten times. This chain links TRBV5-1 with TRBJ2-7; possible D gene TRBD2, 6 bases. V shed 0 bases and J shed 2 bases, with 15 bases lying between them. CDR1 and CDR2 from the germline V gene are SGHRS and YFSETQ. This CDR3 comprises 16 residues. CDR3 residues: CASSLAVVADTYEQYF. DNA for the CDR3: TGCGCCAGCAGCTTGGCCGTGGTAGCGGACACCTACGAGCAGTACTTC.

In its sample, this clonotype was seen many times. Relative to the germline gene, one junction end is altered; a read error may explain this. The rearrangement joins TRBV5-1 to TRBJ2-5; the D is unclear. Germline V gene lookup returns CDR1 SGHRS and CDR2 YFSETQ. This CDR3 has 11 residues. CDR3 residues: CASSLEETQYF. CDR3 sequence (DNA): TGTGCCAGCAGCTTAGAGGAGACCCAGTACTTC. The whole variable domain, remainder taken from reference TRBV5-1 and TRBJ2-5, is KAGVTQTPRYLIKTRGQQVTLSCSPISGHRSVSWYQQTPGQGLQFLFEYFSETQRNKGNFPGRFSGRQFSNSRSEMNVSTLELGDSALYLCASSLEETQYFGPGTRLLVL.

The sample holds many counts of this clonotype. The V and J genes are TRBV18 and TRBJ1-2, with D possibly being TRBD1 (6 bases). V lost 2 bases and J 4 bases, leaving 14 bases between the germline ends. Germline values: CDR1 KGHSH, CDR2 LQKENI. This CDR3 region has 15 residues. This CDR3 is CASSPSSGAGYGYTF. The CDR3 bases are TGTGCCAGCTCACCAAGCTCAGGGGCGGGCTATGGCTACACCTTC.

This clonotype was seen ten or more times. The V call is TRBV6-5, the J call TRBJ2-1; 9 bases align to TRBD2. The CDR3 is made up of 15 amino acids. Per the germline V gene, CDR1 is MNHEY and CDR2 is SVGAGI. Losses at the gene ends were 6 bases for V and 2 bases for J; bases not matched to a gene: 5. The CDR3 DNA is TGTGCCAGCAGCCCAAGCGGGAGGACCTACAATGAGCAGTTCTTC. It translates to CASSPSGRTYNEQFF.

In its sample, this clonotype was seen many times. This chain links TRBV12-3 or TRBV12-4 with TRBJ2-1; 9 nucleotides match TRBD1. Trimming took 7 bases from V and 7 from J; bases not matched to a gene: 5. The CDR3 covers 13 residues. CDR3 nucleotides: TGTGCCAGCAAAAGACAGGGGGTTAATGAGCAGTTCTTC. Translation: CASKRQGVNEQFF.

At least ten counts were recorded for this clonotype. V is TRBV7-9 and J is TRBJ1-1; D is undetermined. V was cut by 5 bases and J by 1 base, with 11 bases left in between. CDR1 is SEHNR and CDR2 is FQNEAQ in the germline V gene (reference sequence). The CDR3 spans 14 residues. CDR3 amino acids: CASSGRVWNTEAFF. The DNA of the CDR3 is TGTGCCAGCAGCGGGAGGGTTTGGAACACTGAAGCTTTCTTT. Variable domain in full (rest from reference TRBV7-9 and TRBJ1-1): DTGVSQNPRHKITKRGQNVTFRCDPISEHNRLYWYRQTLGQGPEFLTYFQNEAQLEKSRLLSDRFSAERPKGSFSTLEIQRTEQGDSAMYLCASSGRVWNTEAFFGQGTRLTVV.

This clonotype was seen repeatedly, ten times or more. J is TRBJ1-1 and V is TRBV12-3 or TRBV12-4, with D perhaps matching TRBD1 (6 bases). Trimming shortened V by 6 bases and J by 3 bases, and 17 bases separated the two germline ends. The CDR3 is 15 amino acids. Written as DNA, the CDR3 is TGTGCCAGCAGCCCGTCGAGGGGGTGGCACACTGAAGCTTTCTTT. Encoded protein: CASSPSRGWHTEAFF.

This clonotype was recorded many times. V gene TRBV28 combines with J gene TRBJ2-7, with 10 bases matching TRBD2. Per germline, CDR1 MDHEN and CDR2 SYDVKM. V was pared by 5 bases and J by 7 bases, with 8 bases of the junction left unmatched. The CDR3 is 14 amino acids. The CDR3 nucleotides are TGTGCCAGCAGTCTAGCGGGAGCGATGGGGGAGCAGTACTTC. Translated, it gives CASSLAGAMGEQYF. Drawing the rest from reference TRBV28 and TRBJ2-7, the complete variable domain is DVKVTQSSRYLVKRTGEKVFLECVQDMDHENMFWYRQDPGLGLRLIYFSYDVKMKEKGDIPEGYSVSREKKERFSLILESASTNQTSMYLCASSLAGAMGEQYFGPGTRLTVT.

In this sample, this clonotype turned up many times. The chain employs TRBV20-1 and TRBJ2-7; 7 bases match TRBD1. Germline V CDR1 and CDR2: DFQATT, SNEGSKA (reference sequence). The CDR3 is 15 amino acids. V gave up 0 bases and J gave up 3 bases; unmatched junction bases: 8. The CDR3 region is CSARDLRDSLYEQYF. For the CDR3, the DNA is TGCAGTGCTAGAGACCTCCGGGACAGCCTCTACGAGCAGTACTTC.

This clonotype occurred a few times. The chain couples TRBV6-1 to TRBJ2-2, with a tentative D call TRBD2 (5 bases). This CDR3 spans 13 amino acids. The germline CDR1 and CDR2 sequences are MNHNS and SASEGT. Between the trimmed V and J ends, which lost 2 bases and 6 bases, there was a span of 7 bases. The CDR3 is CASSETLAGELFF. Here the CDR3 DNA reads TGTGCCAGCAGTGAAACACTAGCCGGGGAGCTGTTTTTT.

At least ten counts were recorded for this clonotype. The chain uses TRBV20-1 and TRBJ1-5; unclear D gene. Per the germline V gene, CDR1 is DFQATT and CDR2 is SNEGSKA (reference sequence). The CDR3 loop spans 14 amino acids. Trimming took off 6 bases at V and 4 bases at J, with 16 bases between the two ends. CDR3 in amino acids: CSALRAGLNQPQHF. CDR3 sequence (DNA): TGCAGTGCCCTACGTGCAGGCCTAAATCAGCCCCAGCATTTT.

This clonotype was recorded many times. V and J are TRBV4-1 and TRBJ1-1, with D uncertain. Trimming took off 0 bases at V and 1 base at J, with 9 bases between the two ends. The length of the CDR3 is 15 residues. Germline V gene lookup returns CDR1 MGHRA and CDR2 YSYEKL. The CDR3 sequence: CASSQDFRENTEAFF. Here the CDR3 DNA reads TGCGCCAGCAGCCAAGATTTCCGTGAGAACACTGAAGCTTTCTTT.